This TCR beta chain emerged from a study of T-cell reconstitution after alpha-beta-depleted transplantation in children. Findings and caveats of the study: Reported findings indicate that, about two months after transplant, alpha-beta T cells came from several hundred expanded clones, which were derived from non-depleted graft cells.

V was pared by 2 bases and J by 4 bases, with 9 bases of the junction left unmatched. CDR1 is MNHEY, CDR2 SMNVEV, per germline (reference sequence). This CDR3 region has 16 residues. Unique molecular identifiers featured in how the TCRbeta library was prepared. MiXCR was run by TCRdb on the PCR reads, yielding one entry per CDR3 protein. The sample includes fewer than 750,000 distinct CDR3 sequences, 25% to 30% of them seen just once. This clonotype turned up a few times. The antigen is not known. The clonotype was recovered from a boy in the first two years of life with Wiskott-Aldrich syndrome, due to receive a stem cell transplant. The chain is built from TRBV27 and TRBJ2-7, with 9 bases aligning to TRBD1. Source: PBMCs, taken before TCRalphabeta/CD19-depleted stem cell transplant. The CDR3 spells CASSLVAGQGFYEQYF. The CDR3 DNA follows: TGTGCCAGCAGTTTAGTTGCGGGACAGGGTTTTTACGAGCAGTACTTC.